Following are 15 T cell receptor beta chains from one sample sequenced in a study of T cells after yellow fever vaccination. TCRdb reanalysed the 5' RACE reads using MiXCR and keeps one entry per CDR3 protein. This repertoire shows 30,000 to 35,000 distinct CDR3 sequences, about 6.3% found once; its top ten account for 20% to 25%. The sample was PBMCs, either bulk or a sorted T-cell subset (CD4+, CD8+, memory, or dextramer-sorted; not recorded which), taken on the day of the first yellow fever vaccination. The receptors stem from a man in his late teens or twenties who received the YFV17D yellow fever vaccine.

This clonotype was observed at least ten times. The chain is built from TRBV27 and TRBJ2-2; D gene unclear. The ends were cut back, 5 bases at V and 2 bases at J, with 6 bases in the middle. The CDR3 is made up of 13 amino acids. The germline CDR1 and CDR2 sequences are MNHEY and SMNVEV (reference sequence). The CDR3 loop is CASSPVNTGELFF. DNA of the CDR3: TGTGCCAGCAGTCCCGTTAACACCGGGGAGCTGTTTTTT.

This clonotype is termed medium-sized. The rearrangement uses TRBV18 and TRBJ2-7; 7 bases align to TRBD1. Germline assignment: CDR1 KGHSH and CDR2 LQKENI. This CDR3 region has 16 residues. Trimming at V came to 0 bases and at J to 3 bases, leaving 8 bases not matched to a gene. The CDR3: CASSPPGTGVLYEQYF. The DNA of the CDR3 is TGTGCCAGCTCACCACCGGGTACAGGGGTCCTCTACGAGCAGTACTTC.

This clonotype was observed at least ten times. The chain couples TRBV29-1 to TRBJ2-7; D is possibly TRBD1 (5 bases). Per the germline V gene, CDR1 is SQVTM and CDR2 is ANQGSEA. V lost 6 bases, J lost 3 bases, and 12 bases lay in between. There are 12 residues in the CDR3. The CDR3 DNA is TGCAGCGTCACTGAGACAGACTACGAGCAGTACTTC. Its translation is CSVTETDYEQYF.

The rearrangement uses TRBV4-2 and TRBJ2-1; D not resolved. CDR3 length equals 12 residues. Per the germline V gene, CDR1 is LGHNA and CDR2 is YNFKEQ. Trimming cost V 0 bases and J 3 bases, with 0 bases left between them. The CDR3 is CASSQDYNEQFF. The CDR3 nucleotides are TGTGCCAGCAGCCAAGACTACAATGAGCAGTTCTTC.

This clonotype was seen many times. The genes are TRBV5-1 and TRBJ2-1, with 8 nucleotides matching TRBD2. In germline, CDR1 is SGHRS, CDR2 YFSETQ. The CDR3 sequence is 13 residues long. V lost 9 bases to trimming and J lost 10 bases; unmatched junction nucleotides: 12. CDR3 DNA sequence: TGCGCCACCTGCCCCAATAGCGGGACCGAGCAGTTCTTC. It yields the protein CATCPNSGTEQFF.

With regard to this clonotype: A much larger clone lies one base from this, so it may be a read error. V gene TRBV4-3 combines with J gene TRBJ2-5; D not resolved. This CDR3 has 15 amino acids. V was cut by 2 bases and J by 0 bases, with 10 bases left in between. The germline V gene encodes CDR1 LGHNA and CDR2 YSLEER. Here the CDR3 reads CASSQYGVYQETQYF. CDR3 nucleotide sequence: TGCGCCAGCAGCCAATATGGGGTTTACCAAGAGACCCAGTACTTC.

This rearrangement joins TRBV7-2 to TRBJ1-6; D is unclear. The CDR3 has 12 residues. The V end was cut by 5 bases, the J end by 4 bases, with 3 bases between. From germline, CDR1 is SGHTA and CDR2 FQGNSA. The DNA for the CDR3 is TGTGCCAGCAGCCATTATAATTCACCCCTCCACTTT. As protein: CASSHYNSPLHF. The complete variable domain, with remaining parts taken from reference TRBV7-2 and TRBJ1-6, reads GAGVSQSPSNKVTEKGKDVELRCDPISGHTALYWYRQSLGQGLEFLIYFQGNSAPDKSGLPSDRFSAERTGGSVSTLTIQRTQQEDSAVYLCASSHYNSPLHFGNGTRLTVT.

Ten or more counts support this clonotype. This chain connects TRBV12-3 or TRBV12-4 to TRBJ2-5; D gene ambiguous. Trimming removed 2 bases from V and 3 bases from J, with 7 bases in between. The CDR3 sequence is 13 residues long. The CDR3 region has the DNA TGTGCCAGCAGTTTATACCTTGAAGAGACCCAGTACTTC. Its protein is CASSLYLEETQYF.

By share, this clonotype counts as medium-sized. V gene TRBV5-6 combines with J gene TRBJ1-1, with D tentatively TRBD1 (5 bases). V shed 0 bases and J shed 3 bases, with 15 bases lying between them. The CDR3 spans 16 residues. CDR1 and CDR2 (germline): SGHDT, YYEEEE. The CDR3 DNA reads as TGTGCCAGCAGCTTGGTTCGGGGGACGACGCACACTGAAGCTTTCTTT. It specifies CASSLVRGTTHTEAFF.

At least ten counts were recorded for this clonotype. The V gene is TRBV6-2 or TRBV6-3, the J gene TRBJ2-1; D call uncertain. This CDR3 is built from 14 residues. Trimming took off 2 bases at V and 10 bases at J, with 15 bases between the two ends. CDR1 and CDR2 from the germline V gene are MNHEY and SVGEGT. As DNA, the CDR3 is TGTGCCAGCAGTTACCTCGGCAACCGACCGGAGCAGTTCTTC. Its protein product is CASSYLGNRPEQFF.

In its sample, this clonotype was seen many times. The V gene is TRBV12-3 or TRBV12-4, the J gene TRBJ2-7; D not resolved. CDR3 size: 13 residues. Trimming took off 1 base at V and 6 bases at J, with 10 bases between the two ends. Written as DNA, the CDR3 is TGTGCCAGCAGTTTAGGGGTAGCCTCCGAGCAGTACTTC. It specifies CASSLGVASEQYF.

This clonotype was detected many times. The chain links TRBV4-1 to TRBJ2-7; weak D call: TRBD1 (6 bases). V was shortened by 1 base and J by 6 bases, with 16 bases between the two germline ends. There are 15 residues in the CDR3. Germline V gene sequence: CDR1 MGHRA, CDR2 YSYEKL. The DNA for the CDR3 is TGCGCCAGCAGCCAAGTCTACAGGGAGCTCCTCGAGCAGTACTTC. It codes for CASSQVYRELLEQYF.

At least ten counts were recorded for this clonotype. J is TRBJ1-4 and V is TRBV7-2; D is unclear. The germline gives CDR1 SGHTA, CDR2 FQGNSA. This CDR3 contains 14 residues. The germline V and J ends were trimmed by 2 bases and 4 bases, with 8 bases remaining between them. The CDR3, as DNA: TGTGCCAGCAGCTTATCGTGGATTAATGAAAAACTGTTTTTT. Amino acid sequence: CASSLSWINEKLFF.

Many counts were recorded for this clonotype. The chain joins TRBV7-2 to TRBJ2-1; D perhaps matches TRBD2 (6 bases). V lost 5 bases and J 6 bases, leaving 14 bases between the germline ends. The CDR3 contains 14 residues. Germline CDR1 is SGHTA and CDR2 is FQGNSA. DNA for the CDR3: TGTGCCAGCAGCCCCTCGACTAGGGGCAATGAGCAGTTCTTC. Amino acids: CASSPSTRGNEQFF.

The chain joins TRBV6-1 to TRBJ1-5; tentatively, D is TRBD1 (6 bases). Trimming took off 10 bases at V and 6 bases at J, with 16 bases between the two ends. This CDR3 is built from 13 residues. CDR1 MNHNS and CDR2 SASEGT come from the germline V gene. This CDR3 reads CATSDMDSQPQHF. CDR3 DNA sequence: TGTGCCACCTCCGACATGGACAGTCAGCCCCAGCATTTT.